These 20 T cell receptor beta chains originate from one sample sequenced in a study of blood T cell repertoires in COVID-19. The protocol was immunoSEQ multiplex PCR, while the TCRdb copy is restricted to in-frame clones and leaves out a portion. Of approximately 110,000 clones listed, about nine tenths are singletons. The material sequenced was peripheral blood. The receptors were gathered from a woman in her forties or fifties with acute or convalescent COVID-19.

The rearrangement links TRBV6-5 to TRBJ1-5; perhaps TRBD1 as D (6 bases). Germline lookup yields CDR1 MNHEY and CDR2 SVGAGI. Trimming shortened V by 0 bases and J by 5 bases, and 8 bases separated the two germline ends. The CDR3 spans 14 residues. CDR3 loop: CASSYSQGYQPQHF. For the CDR3, the DNA is TGTGCCAGCAGTTACTCGCAGGGGTATCAGCCCCAGCATTTT.

CDR3 coding DNA: TGTGCCAGCAGTCCCATAACAGGGGGAGCTTTCTTT. Translating it yields CASSPITGGAFF. The gene calls are TRBV12-3 or TRBV12-4 and TRBJ1-1; 8 nucleotides match TRBD1. After removal of 5 bases from V and 10 bases from J, the junction contained 6 bases not matched to a gene. The CDR3 has 12 amino acids.

The chain has TRBV18 and TRBJ1-4; D may be TRBD1 (6 bases). Trimming pared 0 bases from V and 3 bases from J, leaving 17 bases between. This CDR3 has 18 amino acids. CDR1 is KGHSH, CDR2 LQKENI, per germline. The CDR3 region is CASSPPGRGRASNEKLFF. CDR3 DNA sequence: TGTGCCAGCTCACCACCGGGCAGGGGACGAGCGTCTAATGAAAAACTGTTTTTT.

The rearrangement joins TRBV14 to TRBJ2-2; TRBD1 agrees at 8 bases. The V gene end was trimmed by 0 bases and the J gene end by 6 bases; junction bases not matched to a gene: 6. This CDR3 has 16 residues. Germline CDR1 SGHDN, CDR2 FVKESK. DNA of the CDR3: TGTGCCAGCAGCCAAGACAGGGGGCGACGCGCCGGGGAGCTGTTTTTT. As protein: CASSQDRGRRAGELFF.

The V call is TRBV2, the J call TRBJ1-2; TRBD1 is a possible D gene (5 bases). The CDR3 is 14 residues long. V dropped 4 bases and J dropped 4 bases, with 13 bases sitting between them. Germline lookup yields CDR1 SNHLY and CDR2 FYNNEI. The CDR3 sequence is CASSGSGGIYGYTF. The CDR3 nucleotides read TGTGCCAGCAGTGGTTCGGGGGGTATCTATGGCTACACCTTC.

The chain couples TRBV27 to TRBJ2-7; D perhaps matches TRBD1 (6 bases). This CDR3 comprises 15 residues. Trimming cost V 5 bases and J 4 bases, with 18 bases left between them. Germline V gene data show CDR1 as MNHEY and CDR2 as SMNVEV (reference sequence). CDR3: CASSRRGGLGYEQYF. The CDR3 region has the DNA TGTGCCAGCAGTCGCAGGGGCGGGCTAGGATACGAGCAGTACTTC.

The chain employs TRBV14 and TRBJ2-7; 7 nucleotides align to TRBD2. This CDR3 has 15 amino acids. Unmatched junction bases numbered 9, after V lost 5 bases and J lost 2 bases. Germline V gene sequence: CDR1 SGHDN, CDR2 FVKESK. CDR3 sequence (DNA): TGTGCCAGCAGCTCCCGCAGGGAGGGCCCCTACGAGCAGTACTTC. Its protein is CASSSRREGPYEQYF.

The V gene is TRBV4-2, the J gene TRBJ1-3; 8 bases align to TRBD1. CDR1 and CDR2 (germline): LGHNA, YNFKEQ. The CDR3 runs to 17 residues. The trim removed 0 bases at V and 2 bases at J, leaving 6 bases unmatched. The CDR3 here is CASSQDAGTGPGNTIYF. As DNA, the CDR3 is TGTGCCAGCAGCCAAGATGCGGGGACAGGACCTGGAAACACCATATATTTT.

The J gene is TRBJ2-5, the V gene TRBV6-2 or TRBV6-3, with 7 bases matching TRBD1. The germline CDR1 and CDR2 sequences are MNHEY and SVGEGT. Trimming at V came to 4 bases and at J to 2 bases, leaving 7 bases not matched to a gene. This CDR3 is 15 amino acids long. The CDR3, as DNA: TGTGCCAGCAGTTCACTCAGACAGGGACAAGAGACCCAGTACTTC. Its translation is CASSSLRQGQETQYF.

The chain combines TRBV24-1 with TRBJ2-1; D possibly corresponds to TRBD1 (6 bases). The CDR3 has 14 residues. V lost 5 bases, J lost 2 bases, and 9 bases lay in between. Germline V gene lookup returns CDR1 KGHDR and CDR2 SFDVKD. CDR3 nucleotide sequence: TGTGCCACCAGTGTACAGGGCCCCTACAATGAGCAGTTCTTC. Its translation is CATSVQGPYNEQFF.

The J gene is TRBJ2-1, the V gene TRBV7-6, with D possibly TRBD2 on 5 matching bases. The germline CDR1 and CDR2 sequences are SGHVS and FNYEAQ. The CDR3 is 15 residues long. Between the trimmed V and J ends, which lost 3 bases and 3 bases, there was a span of 12 bases. The chain's CDR3 is CASSFRGTNYNEQFF. DNA of the CDR3: TGTGCCAGCAGCTTCCGGGGAACAAACTACAATGAGCAGTTCTTC.

The gene calls are TRBV29-1 and TRBJ1-2; D ambiguous. Per germline, CDR1 SQVTM and CDR2 ANQGSEA. V was pared by 6 bases and J by 7 bases, with 15 bases between. The length of the CDR3 is 12 residues. The CDR3 sequence is CSVPGLLGGYTF. DNA for the CDR3: TGCAGCGTGCCGGGTCTTCTTGGTGGCTACACCTTC.

The chain carries TRBV11-2 and TRBJ1-3; D gene uncertain. CDR1 is SGHAT and CDR2 is FQNNGV in the germline V gene. Trimming stripped 1 base from V and 4 bases from J, with 5 bases between. The CDR3 length is 13 residues. CDR3 residues: CASSLVRGNTIYF. CDR3 coding DNA: TGTGCCAGCAGCTTAGTCAGGGGAAACACCATATATTTT.

The V call is TRBV25-1, the J call TRBJ2-1; 7 positions agree with TRBD1. The CDR3 is 15 residues long. V shed 4 bases, J shed 2 bases, and the junction held 5 bases outside the gene matches. Germline V gene sequence: CDR1 MGHDK, CDR2 SYGVNS. The CDR3 here is CASSAQGRTYNEQFF. DNA for the CDR3: TGTGCCAGCAGTGCACAGGGGAGAACCTACAATGAGCAGTTCTTC.

V is TRBV3-1 (or the pseudogene TRBV3-2) and J is TRBJ1-3, with TRBD1 matching over 9 bases. CDR3 length equals 14 residues. Trimming took 4 bases from V and 4 from J; bases not matched to a gene: 2. Germline values: CDR1 LGHDT, CDR2 YNNKEL (reference sequence). CDR3 protein: CASSPTGGGNTIYF. DNA of the CDR3: TGTGCCAGCAGCCCAACAGGGGGCGGAAACACCATATATTTT.

The chain combines TRBV21-1 with TRBJ2-7; TRBD2, the table's D call, lacks a check against the DNA. TRBV21-1 is flagged as a pseudogene. This CDR3 spans 13 amino acids. CDR3 protein: CASSKGGPHEQYF. The CDR3 bases are TGTGCCAGCAGCAAAGGCGGGCCGCACGAGCAGTACTTC.

This chain uses TRBV2 with TRBJ1-4, with D maybe TRBD1 (5 bases). This CDR3 comprises 12 residues. V lost 7 bases, J lost 7 bases, and 10 bases lay in between. Germline CDR1 is SNHLY and CDR2 is FYNNEI. The CDR3 coding sequence is TGTGCCAGCAATAGACAGCTTGAAAAACTGTTTTTT. Translation gives CASNRQLEKLFF.

The chain has TRBV9 and TRBJ2-1; 11 bases map to TRBD1. Germline V gene data show CDR1 as SGDLS and CDR2 as YYNGEE. V was clipped by 4 bases and J by 3 bases; unmatched bases: 12. The CDR3 sequence is 18 residues long. As DNA, the CDR3 is TGTGCCAGCAGCCTCCACTACGCGGGGACAGGGGGCTACAATGAGCAGTTCTTC. Its translation: CASSLHYAGTGGYNEQFF.

J is TRBJ1-2 and V is TRBV6-4, with a tentative D call TRBD1 (5 bases). The CDR3 loop spans 11 amino acids. CDR1 MRHNA and CDR2 SNTAGT come from the germline V gene. V was cut by 8 bases and J by 4 bases, with 8 bases left in between. The DNA for the CDR3 is TGTGCCAGCCCTAGGGGCTATGGCTACACCTTC. Translation: CASPRGYGYTF.

V is TRBV7-9 and J is TRBJ1-6; D is perhaps TRBD1 (5 bases). V was trimmed by 5 bases and J by 3 bases, leaving 11 bases between them. This CDR3 has 15 amino acids. CDR1 and CDR2 from the germline V gene are SEHNR and FQNEAQ (reference sequence). The CDR3 nucleotides are TGTGCCAGCAGCCCCCGGGGGGACTATAATTCACCCCTCCACTTT. Protein sequence: CASSPRGDYNSPLHF.